This T cell receptor (beta chain) was sequenced in a study of Ad26.COV2.S vaccination and SARS-CoV-2 variants. At the level of the study: Ad26.COV2.S shots went into the muscle once or twice, 56 days apart.

Trimming took 10 bases from V and 3 from J, leaving 13 bases between them. The CDR3 contains 12 residues. Germline V gene sequence: CDR1 ENHRY, CDR2 SYGVKD. Repertoires were generated with immunoSEQ multiplex PCR, while TCRdb's copy carries only in-frame clones and drops some. The sample lists roughly 350,000 clones, around 89% seen once, with 5% in the top ten. Study-level points and caveats: Comparable non-spike TCR breadth was observed in vaccine and placebo recipients. The TCR breadth and depth analyses may have produced an underestimate of total T cell responses.

Treatment: roughly 20 received Ad26.COV2.S at low or high dose, single or two shots; several received placebo; per-sample allocation not given. Repertoires come from day 63 after the first vaccine or placebo injection. Comment on this clone: What it recognizes is unknown.

The specimen comprised peripheral blood, sampled in a trial of Ad26.COV2.S vaccine versus placebo. V gene TRBV10-3 combines with J gene TRBJ2-7; tentative D call: TRBD1 (6 bases). The clonotype originates from a person between 18 and 59 years old who received the Ad26.COV2.S COVID-19 vaccine or a placebo. CDR3 DNA: TGTGCCAACGGACAGACCAACTACGAGCAGTACTTC. It specifies CANGQTNYEQYF.